What follows are 9 T cell receptor beta chains derived from one specimen sequenced in a study of OX40 agonist ivuxolimab in advanced cancers. TCRdb's copy holds only in-frame clones and misses some; the assay was immunoSEQ multiplex PCR. The table records 65,000 to 75,000 clones, 85% of them present only once. Source: CD4+ or CD8+ T cells sorted from blood, taken in a trial of the OX40 agonist ivuxolimab. Every receptor here comes from an adult with an advanced solid tumor such as melanoma, head and neck, liver or kidney cancer.

This clone was recorded only once. This chain links TRBV10-3 with TRBJ2-5, with 8 bases that match TRBD1. The DNA end is a closer match to TRBJ2-7, so the J assignment may be wrong. The CDR3 contains 14 residues. Germline V gene sequence: CDR1 ENHRY, CDR2 SYGVKD. The CDR3 sequence: CAIGGLDRGYEQYF. CDR3 sequence (DNA): TGTGCCATTGGGGGGCTAGACAGGGGCTACGAGCAGTACTTC.

This rearrangement joins TRBV5-6 to TRBJ1-4, with TRBD1 matching 7 bases. CDR3 length equals 14 residues. J lost 5 bases, V lost 6 bases, and 7 bases had no gene match. The germline V gene has CDR1 SGHDT and CDR2 YYEEEE. The CDR3 here is CASTAKGANEKLFF. The DNA of the CDR3 is TGTGCCAGCACCGCGAAGGGGGCGAATGAAAAACTGTTTTTT.

V gene TRBV6-1 combines with J gene TRBJ2-4, with a possible D match to TRBD2 (6 bases). V was shortened by 4 bases and J by 7 bases, with 14 bases between the two germline ends. The germline V gene has CDR1 MNHNS and CDR2 SASEGT. There are 14 residues in the CDR3. The CDR3: CASSGDMSGNIQYF. The DNA for the CDR3 is TGTGCCAGCAGTGGAGACATGAGCGGGAACATTCAGTACTTC.

The chain combines TRBV7-3 with TRBJ1-3, with D uncertain. Germline V gene sequence: CDR1 SGHTA, CDR2 FQGTGA. There are 14 residues in the CDR3. V was cut by 4 bases and J by 0 bases, with 7 bases left in between. CDR3 sequence reads: CASSSAISGNTIYF. CDR3 nucleotides: TGTGCCAGCAGCTCAGCTATCTCTGGAAACACCATATATTTT.

This clone was seen only a few times. The chain carries TRBV28 and TRBJ1-6; D may be TRBD1 (5 bases). CDR1 and CDR2 (germline): MDHEN, SYDVKM. CDR3 size: 13 residues. V lost 6 bases to trimming and J lost 6 bases, with 9 bases between them. The CDR3 region has the DNA TGTGCCAGCAGGAGACAGACTAATTCACCCCTCCACTTT. It translates to CASRRQTNSPLHF.

The rearrangement joins TRBV27 to TRBJ2-2, with D tentatively TRBD1 (6 bases). Germline CDR1 MNHEY, CDR2 SMNVEV (reference sequence). The CDR3 loop spans 16 amino acids. V lost 2 bases, J lost 5 bases, and 15 bases lay in between. The CDR3 DNA sequence: TGTGCCAGCAGTTTAAGGGCAGGGGCCAGGACCGGGGAGCTGTTTTTT. Translation: CASSLRAGARTGELFF.

The chain joins TRBV15 to TRBJ2-3, with 8 positions matching TRBD1. Trimming removed 1 base from V and 6 bases from J; junction bases left unmatched: 6. CDR3 length equals 15 residues. Germline assignment: CDR1 LNHNV and CDR2 YYDKDF (reference sequence). This CDR3 is CATSRVRQGTDTQYF. In DNA form, the CDR3 reads TGTGCCACCAGCAGAGTTCGACAGGGGACGGATACGCAGTATTTT.

The rearrangement joins TRBV5-1 to TRBJ2-7; perhaps TRBD1 as D (6 bases). Trimming left V 4 bases short and J 0 bases short, with 11 bases between. The CDR3 has 14 residues. Germline CDR1 reads SGHRS; CDR2 reads YFSETQ. CDR3 DNA sequence: TGCGCCAGCAGCCCCAGACAGGACTCCTACGAGCAGTACTTC. Translating gives CASSPRQDSYEQYF. Complete variable domain (other parts from reference TRBV5-1 and TRBJ2-7): KAGVTQTPRYLIKTRGQQVTLSCSPISGHRSVSWYQQTPGQGLQFLFEYFSETQRNKGNFPGRFSGRQFSNSRSEMNVSTLELGDSALYLCASSPRQDSYEQYFGPGTRLTVT.

This clone was detected only once. The genes are TRBV5-5 and TRBJ1-2, with a tentative D call TRBD1 (5 bases). CDR1 is SGHKS, CDR2 YYEKEE, per germline (reference sequence). CDR3 size: 14 residues. V lost 0 bases, J lost 3 bases, and 9 bases lay in between. CDR3 sequence (DNA): TGTGCCAGCAGCTTGGCCCTGGGGGACTATGGCTACACCTTC. This gives the protein CASSLALGDYGYTF.